This T cell receptor (beta chain) was found in a study of OX40 agonist ivuxolimab in advanced cancers. TCRdb keeps only in-frame clones here, not all; method: immunoSEQ multiplex PCR. The sample shows 45,000 to 55,000 clones, under 90% of them seen only once. CDR1 GTSNPN and CDR2 SVGIG come from the germline V gene (reference sequence). The V end was cut by 0 bases, the J end by 1 base, with 10 bases between. The CDR3 is made up of 14 amino acids. The gene calls are TRBV30 and TRBJ2-7, with D unresolved. Sequencing used CD4+ or CD8+ T cells sorted from blood, obtained in a trial of the OX40 agonist ivuxolimab. The clonotype comes from an adult with an advanced solid tumor such as melanoma, head and neck, liver or kidney cancer. The CDR3 protein is CAWSVSLLSYEQYF. The CDR3 DNA reads TGTGCCTGGAGTGTGAGTTTGCTATCCTACGAGCAGTACTTC.